This T cell receptor beta chain was identified in a study of cytomegalovirus exposure and HLA in healthy donors. Germline V CDR1 and CDR2: SQVTM, ANQGSEA. This CDR3 has 13 amino acids. V shed 7 bases and J 4 bases; nucleotides not matched to a gene: 8. About this clone: No antigen is known for it.

Whole-study results and caveats: Reports described diagnosis of cytomegalovirus status by the classifier as highly specific and sensitive. Donors were assumed by presence/absence analyses to have roughly uniform sequencing depth. According to the study, 160 or so TCR beta chains were cytomegalovirus-associated.

It was with 60 Vbeta and 13 Jbeta primers that the PCR ran. Produced via immunoSEQ multiplex PCR; TCRdb's table is partial and in-frame only. The table has approximately 250,000 clones, approximately 78% seen once. The rearrangement joins TRBV29-1 to TRBJ1-1; 8 nucleotides agree with TRBD1. Sequencing input: PBMCs. The sequence derives from a boy between 10 and 17 years old in good health and CMV-seronegative. The chain's CDR3 is CSAGSGQVTEAFF. The CDR3 coding sequence is TGCAGCGCTGGCTCGGGACAGGTCACTGAAGCTTTCTTT.